These 17 T cell receptor beta chains were sequenced from one sample in a study of cytomegalovirus exposure and HLA in healthy donors. In the PCR, 60 Vbeta and 13 Jbeta primers were used. Only in-frame clones appear in the TCRdb table, and some are missing; sequencing was by immunoSEQ multiplex PCR. The data contain 110,000 to 150,000 clones, 60% to 80% of them seen just once; the ten biggest clones take up approximately 4%. Sequences were obtained from PBMCs. The receptor source for this set is a male donor in good health and CMV-seronegative.

This chain joins TRBV13 and TRBJ2-1; the D is unclear. This CDR3 is 17 amino acids long. V lost 4 bases and J 2 bases, leaving 18 bases between the germline ends. Per germline, CDR1 PRHDT and CDR2 FYEKMQ (reference sequence). The CDR3 DNA reads TGTGCCAGCAGCTCCTCCCGGGTGTCTAGAGCCTACAATGAGCAGTTCTTC. Translation: CASSSSRVSRAYNEQFF. The full variable domain, with the rest looked up from reference TRBV13 and TRBJ2-1, is AAGVIQSPRHLIKEKRETATLKCYPIPRHDTVYWYQQGPGQDPQFLISFYEKMQSDKGSIPDRFSAQQFSDYHSELNMSSLELGDSALYFCASSSSRVSRAYNEQFFGPGTRLTVL.

This clone was counted between two and nine times. The chain combines TRBV18 with TRBJ1-1; TRBD1 is a possible D gene (6 bases). The CDR3 runs to 13 residues. The V end lost 5 bases, the J end lost 4 bases, and 11 bases lay between the germline ends. Germline V CDR1 and CDR2: KGHSH, LQKENI. The CDR3 loop reads CASSRDTVTEAFF. The CDR3 DNA reads as TGTGCCAGCTCAAGGGACACGGTCACTGAAGCTTTCTTT.

V usage is TRBV5-1 and J usage is TRBJ1-1, with unresolved D. V gave up 10 bases and J gave up 2 bases, with 18 bases separating them. The CDR3 spans 14 residues. Germline values: CDR1 SGHRS, CDR2 YFSETQ. CDR3 DNA sequence: TGCGCCGCCCGGGTGGGAGACTTTAACACTGAAGCTTTCTTT. As protein: CAARVGDFNTEAFF. Supplemented by reference TRBV5-1 and TRBJ1-1, the full variable domain reads KAGVTQTPRYLIKTRGQQVTLSCSPISGHRSVSWYQQTPGQGLQFLFEYFSETQRNKGNFPGRFSGRQFSNSRSEMNVSTLELGDSALYLCAARVGDFNTEAFFGQGTRLTVV.

This clone was picked up one time. The rearrangement joins TRBV19 to TRBJ2-2; no firm D call. Deletions cut 6 bases from V and 5 bases from J, with 19 bases between. Germline CDR1 reads LNHDA; CDR2 reads SQIVND (reference sequence). CDR3 size: 16 residues. Here the CDR3 reads CASSPDSTAVTGELFF. The DNA of the CDR3 is TGTGCCAGTAGCCCCGACTCGACGGCAGTAACCGGGGAGCTGTTTTTT.

Only a few counts were recorded for this clone. The rearrangement links TRBV6-1 to TRBJ2-2, with 8 bases that match TRBD2. The V segment lost 11 bases and the J segment 5 bases; nucleotides outside the gene matches: 13. The CDR3 is made up of 15 amino acids. The germline CDR1 and CDR2 sequences are MNHNS and SASEGT. The CDR3 DNA reads TGTGCCGCCCCAATCGGGAGGGTTGGGACCGGGGAGCTGTTTTTT. Amino acid sequence: CAAPIGRVGTGELFF.

This chain connects TRBV5-3 to TRBJ1-2, with D maybe TRBD1 (6 bases). TRBV5-3 has ORF status, its function being uncertain. The CDR3 covers 14 residues. Deletions cut 4 bases from V and 3 bases from J, with 13 bases between. This CDR3 is CARSKPGQDYGYTF. CDR3 DNA: TGTGCCAGAAGCAAACCGGGACAAGACTATGGCTACACCTTC.

A single count supports this clone. V is TRBV28 and J is TRBJ2-7; D possibly corresponds to TRBD2 (6 bases). CDR1 is MDHEN and CDR2 is SYDVKM in the germline V gene. Trimming shortened V by 2 bases and J by 3 bases, and 8 bases separated the two germline ends. CDR3 size: 13 residues. The CDR3 DNA reads as TGTGCCAGCAGTTTAGCGGGGATCTACGAGCAGTACTTC. Amino acids: CASSLAGIYEQYF.

This chain connects TRBV2 to TRBJ1-2; 10 bases match TRBD1. V dropped 6 bases and J dropped 0; count of bases not matched to a gene: 4. The CDR3 totals 15 residues. Per germline, CDR1 SNHLY and CDR2 FYNNEI. CDR3 loop: CASRGQGIPNYGYTF. The CDR3 DNA reads TGTGCCAGCAGGGGACAGGGGATTCCTAACTATGGCTACACCTTC.

V gene TRBV7-2 combines with J gene TRBJ2-4, with D possibly being TRBD2 (5 bases). The CDR3 is 14 amino acids. Trimming stripped 5 bases from V and 9 bases from J, with 17 bases between. From germline, CDR1 is SGHTA and CDR2 FQGNSA. The CDR3: CASSRNTEGSIQYF. CDR3 nucleotide sequence: TGTGCCAGCAGCCGAAATACAGAGGGCAGCATTCAGTACTTC.

The chain uses TRBV5-5 and TRBJ2-7; 7 nucleotides agree with TRBD1. The CDR3 is 14 residues long. Looked up from germline, CDR1 is SGHKS and CDR2 is YYEKEE (reference sequence). Unmatched junction bases numbered 5, after V lost 1 base and J lost 4 bases. CDR3 coding DNA: TGTGCCAGCAGCTTGTGGGACAGAAATTACGAGCAGTACTTC. Amino acid sequence: CASSLWDRNYEQYF.

The chain carries TRBV5-4 and TRBJ1-6, with 9 bases fitting TRBD1. The CDR3 runs 16 residues. The germline V gene encodes CDR1 SGHNT and CDR2 YYREEE (reference sequence). Trimming cost V 2 bases and J 7 bases; bases outside gene matches: 7. CDR3 sequence: CASSFQGQGENSPLHF. Written as DNA, the CDR3 is TGTGCCAGCAGCTTTCAGGGACAGGGAGAAAATTCACCCCTCCACTTT. The variable domain in full, with the rest retrieved from reference TRBV5-4 and TRBJ1-6, is ETGVTQSPTHLIKTRGQQVTLRCSSQSGHNTVSWYQQALGQGPQFIFQYYREEENGRGNFPPRFSGLQFPNYSSELNVNALELDDSALYLCASSFQGQGENSPLHFGNGTRLTVT.

The chain employs TRBV7-2 and TRBJ1-1; 9 nucleotides line up with TRBD1. CDR1 and CDR2 from the germline V gene are SGHTA and FQGNSA. CDR3 size: 16 residues. V lost 0 bases, J lost 1 base, and 3 bases stayed unmatched. The CDR3 DNA follows: TGTGCCAGCAGCTTAGCCCCACAGGGGGCGAACACTGAAGCTTTCTTT. It specifies CASSLAPQGANTEAFF. Combining the CDR3 with reference TRBV7-2 and TRBJ1-1 gives the whole variable domain GAGVSQSPSNKVTEKGKDVELRCDPISGHTALYWYRQSLGQGLEFLIYFQGNSAPDKSGLPSDRFSAERTGGSVSTLTIQRTQQEDSAVYLCASSLAPQGANTEAFFGQGTRLTVV.

CDR3 sequence: CASRDRSSNQPQHF. The DNA for the CDR3 is TGTGCCAGCAGAGACAGGTCGAGCAATCAGCCCCAGCATTTT. J is TRBJ1-5 and V is TRBV2; tentative D call: TRBD1 (6 bases). Trimming removed 6 bases from V and 1 base from J, with 10 bases in between. From germline, CDR1 is SNHLY and CDR2 FYNNEI. CDR3 length equals 14 residues.

V gene TRBV7-5 combines with J gene TRBJ2-3; the table's D call TRBD2 went unverified against the DNA. TRBV7-5 is a recognized pseudogene. The CDR3 runs to 16 residues. The CDR3 coding sequence is TGTGCCAGAAGCTTAGTCGCACACTCGGAGGCAGATACGCAGTATTTT. The encoded protein is CARSLVAHSEADTQYF.

V usage is TRBV5-4 and J usage is TRBJ2-2, with D tentatively TRBD2 (6 bases). V lost 5 bases, J lost 0 bases, and 20 bases lay in between. CDR3 length: 18 amino acids. Germline-derived CDR1 and CDR2 are SGHNT and YYREEE (reference sequence). CDR3 nucleotides: TGTGCCAGCAGTAAACTAGCACCCCCTGCACCGAACACCGGGGAGCTGTTTTTT. Its translation: CASSKLAPPAPNTGELFF.

This clone turned up a few times. J is TRBJ1-2 and V is TRBV2, with D unclear. The V gene's germline CDR1 is SNHLY and CDR2 FYNNEI. The CDR3 contains 14 residues. V gave up 5 bases and J gave up 0 bases, with 10 bases separating them. DNA of the CDR3: TGTGCCAGCAGTTACGGGATAGCTAACTATGGCTACACCTTC. As protein: CASSYGIANYGYTF.

J is TRBJ2-7 and V is TRBV27; D is possibly TRBD2 (6 bases). The CDR3 extends over 15 amino acids. Trimming shortened V by 5 bases and J by 3 bases, and 17 bases separated the two germline ends. Germline lookup yields CDR1 MNHEY and CDR2 SMNVEV (reference sequence). The CDR3 DNA reads TGTGCCAGCAGTCCCGTCGTGGGGACTTACTACGAGCAGTACTTC. Protein sequence: CASSPVVGTYYEQYF.